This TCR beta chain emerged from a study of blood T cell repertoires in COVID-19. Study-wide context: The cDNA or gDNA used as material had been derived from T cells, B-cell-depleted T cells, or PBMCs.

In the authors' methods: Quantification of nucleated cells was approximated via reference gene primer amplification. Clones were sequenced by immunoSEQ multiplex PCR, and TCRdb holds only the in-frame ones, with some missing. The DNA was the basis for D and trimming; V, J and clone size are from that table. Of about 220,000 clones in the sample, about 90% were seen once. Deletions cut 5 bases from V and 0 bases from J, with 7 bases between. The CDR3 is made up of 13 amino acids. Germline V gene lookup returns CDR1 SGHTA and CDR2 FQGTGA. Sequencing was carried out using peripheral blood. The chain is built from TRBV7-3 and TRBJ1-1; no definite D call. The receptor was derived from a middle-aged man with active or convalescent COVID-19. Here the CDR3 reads CASSTFMNTEAFF. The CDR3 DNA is TGTGCCAGCAGCACTTTTATGAACACTGAAGCTTTCTTT.